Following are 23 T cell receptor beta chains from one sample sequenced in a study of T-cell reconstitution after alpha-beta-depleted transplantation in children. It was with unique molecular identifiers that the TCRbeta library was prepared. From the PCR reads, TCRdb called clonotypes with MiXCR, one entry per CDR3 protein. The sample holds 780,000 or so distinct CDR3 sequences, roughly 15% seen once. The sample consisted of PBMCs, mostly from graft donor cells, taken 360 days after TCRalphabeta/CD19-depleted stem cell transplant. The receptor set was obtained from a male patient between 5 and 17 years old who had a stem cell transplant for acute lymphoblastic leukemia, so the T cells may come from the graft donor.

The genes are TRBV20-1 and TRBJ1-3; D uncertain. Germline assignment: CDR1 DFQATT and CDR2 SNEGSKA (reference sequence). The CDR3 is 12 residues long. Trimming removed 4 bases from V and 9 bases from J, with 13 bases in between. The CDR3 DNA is TGCAGTGCTACGGTCCCACCAACCACCATATATTTT. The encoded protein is CSATVPPTTIYF.

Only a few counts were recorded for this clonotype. The CDR3 loop is CATSVLAGSYEQYF. CDR3 bases: TGTGCCACCAGCGTACTAGCGGGCTCCTACGAGCAGTACTTC. The V and J genes are TRBV15 and TRBJ2-7; 9 nucleotides align to TRBD2. CDR3 length: 14 residues. In germline, CDR1 is LNHNV, CDR2 YYDKDF (reference sequence). Trimming removed 5 bases from V and 0 bases from J; junction bases left unmatched: 2.

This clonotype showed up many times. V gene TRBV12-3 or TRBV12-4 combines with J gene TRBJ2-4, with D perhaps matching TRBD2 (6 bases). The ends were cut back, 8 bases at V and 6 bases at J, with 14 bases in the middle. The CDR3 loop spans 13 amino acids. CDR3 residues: CASQEGLGNIQYF. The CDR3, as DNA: TGTGCCAGCCAGGAGGGCCTGGGAAACATTCAGTACTTC.

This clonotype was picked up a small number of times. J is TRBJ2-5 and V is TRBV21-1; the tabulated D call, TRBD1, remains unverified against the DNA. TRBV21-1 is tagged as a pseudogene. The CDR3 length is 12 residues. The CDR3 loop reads CASRRGWETQYF. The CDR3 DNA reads TGTGCCAGCCGACGGGGGTGGGAGACCCAGTACTTC.

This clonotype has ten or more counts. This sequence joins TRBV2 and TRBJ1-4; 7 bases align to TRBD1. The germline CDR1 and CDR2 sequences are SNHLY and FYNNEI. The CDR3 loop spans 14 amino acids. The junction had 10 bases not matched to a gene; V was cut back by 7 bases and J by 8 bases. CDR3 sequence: CASTPDRVFEKLFF. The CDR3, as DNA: TGTGCCAGCACTCCCGACAGGGTTTTCGAAAAACTGTTTTTT.

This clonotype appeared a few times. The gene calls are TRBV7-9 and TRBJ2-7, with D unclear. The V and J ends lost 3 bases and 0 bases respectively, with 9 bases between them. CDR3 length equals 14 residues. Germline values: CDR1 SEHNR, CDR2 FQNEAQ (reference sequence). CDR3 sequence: CASSFVYDSYEQYF. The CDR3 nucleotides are TGTGCCAGCAGCTTCGTGTACGACTCCTACGAGCAGTACTTC.

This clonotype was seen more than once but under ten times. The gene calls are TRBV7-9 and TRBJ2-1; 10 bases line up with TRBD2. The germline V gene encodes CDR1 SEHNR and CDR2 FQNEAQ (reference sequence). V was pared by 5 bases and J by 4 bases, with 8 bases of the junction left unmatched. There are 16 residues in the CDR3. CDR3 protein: CASSRLSGRVYNEQFF. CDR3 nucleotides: TGTGCCAGCAGCCGCCTGAGCGGGAGGGTGTACAATGAGCAGTTCTTC.

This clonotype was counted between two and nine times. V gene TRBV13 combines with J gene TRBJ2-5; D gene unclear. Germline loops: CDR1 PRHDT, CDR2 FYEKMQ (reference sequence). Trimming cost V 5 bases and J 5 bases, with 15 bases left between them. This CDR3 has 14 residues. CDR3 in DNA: TGTGCCAGCAGCCAAGCCCCGGACGTCGAGACCCAGTACTTC. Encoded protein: CASSQAPDVETQYF.

CDR3 sequence: CASSLAGRLAVRTDTQYF. The CDR3 bases are TGTGCCAGCAGCTTAGCGGGGAGGCTAGCGGTGCGCACAGATACGCAGTATTTT. The gene calls are TRBV7-2 and TRBJ2-3; 7 bases are a match to TRBD2. V lost 0 bases to trimming and J lost 1 base; unmatched junction nucleotides: 10. The CDR3 covers 18 residues. Germline V CDR1 and CDR2: SGHTA, FQGNSA.

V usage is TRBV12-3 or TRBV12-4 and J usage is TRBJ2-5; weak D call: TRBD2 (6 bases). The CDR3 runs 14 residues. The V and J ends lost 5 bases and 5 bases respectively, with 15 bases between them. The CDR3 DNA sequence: TGTGCCAGCAGTGCCGGGACTCCGCGGGAGACCCAGTACTTC. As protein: CASSAGTPRETQYF.

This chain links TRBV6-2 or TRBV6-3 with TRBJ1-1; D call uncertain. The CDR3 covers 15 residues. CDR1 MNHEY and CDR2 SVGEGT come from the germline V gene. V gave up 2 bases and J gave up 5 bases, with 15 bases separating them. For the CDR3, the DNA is TGTGCCAGCAGTTACAGGTACGGGGTCGGGACTGAAGCTTTCTTT. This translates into CASSYRYGVGTEAFF.

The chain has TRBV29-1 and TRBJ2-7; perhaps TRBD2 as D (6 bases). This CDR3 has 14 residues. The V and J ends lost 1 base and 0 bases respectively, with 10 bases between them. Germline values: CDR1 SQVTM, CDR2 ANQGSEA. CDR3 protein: CSVEGGVSSYEQYF. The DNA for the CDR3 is TGCAGCGTTGAAGGGGGGGTCAGCTCCTACGAGCAGTACTTC.

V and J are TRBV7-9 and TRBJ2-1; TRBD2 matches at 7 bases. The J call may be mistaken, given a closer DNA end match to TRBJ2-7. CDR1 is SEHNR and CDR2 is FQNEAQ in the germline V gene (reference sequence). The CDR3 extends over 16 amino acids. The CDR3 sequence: CASSFGLVGSYNEQYF. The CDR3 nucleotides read TGTGCCAGCAGCTTCGGACTAGTCGGCTCCTACAATGAGCAGTACTTC.

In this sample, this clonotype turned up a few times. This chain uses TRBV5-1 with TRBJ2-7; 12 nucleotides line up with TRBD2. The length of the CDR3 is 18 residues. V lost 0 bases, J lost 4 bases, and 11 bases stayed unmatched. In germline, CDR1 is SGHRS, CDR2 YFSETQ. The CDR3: CASSLAPKGLAGIYEQYF. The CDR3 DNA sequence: TGCGCCAGCAGCTTGGCCCCTAAAGGACTAGCGGGAATTTACGAGCAGTACTTC.

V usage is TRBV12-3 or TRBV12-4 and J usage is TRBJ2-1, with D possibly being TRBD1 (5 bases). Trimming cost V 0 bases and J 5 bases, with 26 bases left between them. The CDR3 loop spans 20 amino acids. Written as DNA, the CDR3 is TGTGCCAGCAGTTTAGCGCCTCGACGCTTTGGGGCAGCTCGGGACAATGAGCAGTTCTTC. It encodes CASSLAPRRFGAARDNEQFF.

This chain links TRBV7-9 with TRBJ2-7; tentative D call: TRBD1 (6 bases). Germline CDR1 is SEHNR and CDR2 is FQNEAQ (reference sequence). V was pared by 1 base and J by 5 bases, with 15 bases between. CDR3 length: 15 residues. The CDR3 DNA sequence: TGTGCCAGCAGCTTAGACAGGGAGTCCCTCCACGAGCAGTACTTC. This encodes CASSLDRESLHEQYF.

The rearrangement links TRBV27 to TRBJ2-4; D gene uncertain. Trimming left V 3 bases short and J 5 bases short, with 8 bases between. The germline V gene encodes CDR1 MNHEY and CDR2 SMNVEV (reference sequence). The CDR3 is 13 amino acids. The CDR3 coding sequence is TGTGCCAGCAGTTTTCAGGCAGAAAACATTCAGTACTTC. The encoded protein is CASSFQAENIQYF.

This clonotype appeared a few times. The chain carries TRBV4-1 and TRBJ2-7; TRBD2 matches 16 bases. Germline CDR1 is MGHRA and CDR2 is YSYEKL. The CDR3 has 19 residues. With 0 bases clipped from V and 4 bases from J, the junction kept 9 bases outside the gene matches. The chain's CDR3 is CASSQEFGTSGRASYEQYF. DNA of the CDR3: TGCGCCAGCAGCCAAGAGTTCGGGACTAGCGGGAGGGCCTCGTACGAGCAGTACTTC.

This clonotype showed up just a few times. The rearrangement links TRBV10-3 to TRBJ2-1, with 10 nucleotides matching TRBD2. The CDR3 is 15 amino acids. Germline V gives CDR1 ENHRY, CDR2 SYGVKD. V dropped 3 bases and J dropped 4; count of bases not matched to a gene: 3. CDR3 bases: TGTGCCATCAGTGATCCGGGACTAGCGTACAATGAGCAGTTCTTC. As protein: CAISDPGLAYNEQFF.

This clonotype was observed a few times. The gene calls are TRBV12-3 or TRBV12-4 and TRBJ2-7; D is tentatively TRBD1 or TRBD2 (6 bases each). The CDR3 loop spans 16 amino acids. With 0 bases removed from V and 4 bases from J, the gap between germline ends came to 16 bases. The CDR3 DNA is TGTGCCAGCAGTTTAGCCGGATGGGGGGCCCTATACGAGCAGTACTTC. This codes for CASSLAGWGALYEQYF.

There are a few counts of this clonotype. This chain's CDR3 is CASSESREGNSPLHF. The CDR3 DNA sequence: TGTGCCAGCAGTGAATCCCGGGAGGGAAATTCACCCCTCCACTTT. V usage is TRBV25-1 and J usage is TRBJ1-6, with D unclear. CDR1 is MGHDK, CDR2 SYGVNS, per germline. Trimming removed 1 base at V and 7 bases at J, with 11 bases between. This CDR3 spans 15 amino acids.

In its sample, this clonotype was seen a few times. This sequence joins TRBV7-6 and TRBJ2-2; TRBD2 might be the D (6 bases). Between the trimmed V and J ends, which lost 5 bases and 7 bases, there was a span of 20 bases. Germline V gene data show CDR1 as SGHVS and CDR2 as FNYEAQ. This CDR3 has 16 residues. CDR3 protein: CASSPTRLVSGGELFF. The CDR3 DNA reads TGTGCCAGCAGCCCCACTCGACTAGTCTCAGGCGGGGAGCTGTTTTTT.

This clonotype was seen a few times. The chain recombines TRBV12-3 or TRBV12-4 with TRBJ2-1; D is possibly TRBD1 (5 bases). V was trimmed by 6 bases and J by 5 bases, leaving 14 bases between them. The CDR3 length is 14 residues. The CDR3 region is CASSPPRRDNEQFF. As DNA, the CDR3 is TGTGCCAGCAGCCCCCCCCGCAGGGACAATGAGCAGTTCTTC.